This T cell receptor (beta chain) was captured in a study of beta chain features in type 1 diabetes. Germline values: CDR1 MDHEN, CDR2 SYDVKM. Deletions cut 8 bases from V and 2 bases from J, with 14 bases between. CDR3 size: 14 residues. Expressed TCRB transcripts were sequenced because the entire RNA isolate underwent reverse transcription. This table comes from immunoSEQ multiplex PCR, and its TCRdb copy is limited to in-frame clones, with some not included. There are 350,000 to 450,000 clones in the sample; roughly 16% occur only once, and under 0.02% lies in the top ten. The sample taken for sequencing was naive CD4+ T cells from blood. This receptor was taken from a woman aged 18-29 years in good health. The V call is TRBV28, the J call TRBJ2-3, with D hard to call. The chain's CDR3 is CASGLDTITDTQYF. The CDR3 DNA is TGTGCCAGCGGCTTAGACACGATCACAGATACGCAGTATTTT.